This T cell receptor (beta chain) was captured in a study of blood T cell repertoires in COVID-19. Overall study context: T cells, B-cell-depleted T cells, or PBMCs supplied cDNA or gDNA.

The CDR3 contains 14 residues. Per the germline V gene, CDR1 is SQVTM and CDR2 is ANQGSEA. The J segment lost 1 base and the V segment lost 5 bases, leaving 3 bases of the junction unmatched. Original processing notes: Estimates of nucleated cell counts were drawn from the amplification of reference gene primers. TCRdb's copy holds only in-frame clones and misses some; the assay was immunoSEQ multiplex PCR. V and J calls and clone size are copied from that table; D and trimming were computed from the DNA. The repertoire includes some 31,000 clones, about 85% of them detected once, and about 14% sits in the top ten.

The source of this sequence is a human donor with acute or convalescent COVID-19. The donor label of this sample is uncertain. V usage is TRBV29-1 and J usage is TRBJ2-5, with 11 bases identical to TRBD2. The material sequenced was peripheral blood. CDR3 protein: CSVHGLAGQETQYF. DNA of the CDR3: TGCAGCGTTCACGGACTAGCGGGCCAAGAGACCCAGTACTTC.